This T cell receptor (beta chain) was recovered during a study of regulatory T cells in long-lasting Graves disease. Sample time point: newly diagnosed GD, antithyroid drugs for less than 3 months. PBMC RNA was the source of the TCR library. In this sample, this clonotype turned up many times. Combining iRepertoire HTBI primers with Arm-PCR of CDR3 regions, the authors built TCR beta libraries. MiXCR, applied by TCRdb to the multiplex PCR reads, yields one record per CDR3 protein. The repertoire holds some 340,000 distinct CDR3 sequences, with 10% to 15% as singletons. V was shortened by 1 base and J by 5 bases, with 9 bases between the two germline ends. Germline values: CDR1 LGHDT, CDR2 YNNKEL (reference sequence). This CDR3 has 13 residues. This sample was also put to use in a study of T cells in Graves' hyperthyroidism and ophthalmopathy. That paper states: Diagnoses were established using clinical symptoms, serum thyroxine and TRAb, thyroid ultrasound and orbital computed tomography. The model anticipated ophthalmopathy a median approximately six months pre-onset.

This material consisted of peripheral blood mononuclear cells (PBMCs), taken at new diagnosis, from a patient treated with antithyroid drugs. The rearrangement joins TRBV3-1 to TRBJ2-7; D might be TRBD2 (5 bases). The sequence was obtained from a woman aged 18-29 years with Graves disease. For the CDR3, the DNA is TGTGCCAGCAGCCAAGTATTCGGGGACGAGCAGTACGTC. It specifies CASSQVFGDEQYV.